A single sample gave rise to the 29 T cell receptor beta chains below, sequenced in a study of shared clonotypes between healthy human individuals. Sequenced by immunoSEQ multiplex PCR; TCRdb stores in-frame clones only, minus some. The table has 1.5 million to 1.9 million clones, 98% seen once. Specimen: naive CD4+ T cells sorted from blood. Subset here: CD45RA+ positively selected. Receptors originate from a man aged 25 to 40 in good health.

This chain connects TRBV10-3 to TRBJ2-2; possible D gene TRBD2, 5 bases. The CDR3 contains 13 residues. The germline V and J ends were trimmed by 10 bases and 2 bases, with 11 bases remaining between them. Germline CDR1 reads ENHRY; CDR2 reads SYGVKD. The CDR3 region is CATTSLNTGELFF. CDR3 nucleotides: TGTGCCACCACTAGTCTCAACACCGGGGAGCTGTTTTTT.

This clone was detected only once. The chain employs TRBV2 and TRBJ1-3, with a possible D match to TRBD1 (5 bases). Germline values: CDR1 SNHLY, CDR2 FYNNEI. The CDR3 totals 15 residues. The V and J ends lost 1 base and 1 base respectively, with 8 bases between them. CDR3 in DNA: TGTGCCAGCAGTGAAGAGGGGATTTCTGGAAACACCATATATTTT. It encodes CASSEEGISGNTIYF.

This rearrangement joins TRBV27 to TRBJ2-5; tentative D call: TRBD2 (5 bases). Germline CDR1 reads MNHEY; CDR2 reads SMNVEV (reference sequence). This CDR3 comprises 15 residues. V was cut by 0 bases and J by 9 bases, with 17 bases left in between. In nucleotides, the CDR3 is TGTGCCAGCAGTTTATCGGTTACCTTAGAGGGCCCCCAGTACTTC. It codes for CASSLSVTLEGPQYF.

The gene calls are TRBV9 and TRBJ1-5; D unresolved. The length of the CDR3 is 14 residues. V was cut by 3 bases and J by 0 bases, with 7 bases left in between. CDR1 and CDR2 from the germline V gene are SGDLS and YYNGEE. CDR3 loop: CASSGGDSNQPQHF. CDR3 in DNA: TGTGCCAGCAGCGGCGGGGATAGCAATCAGCCCCAGCATTTT.

The chain recombines TRBV5-1 with TRBJ2-7; 8 bases map to TRBD1. With 4 bases clipped from V and 2 bases from J, the junction kept 5 bases outside the gene matches. The CDR3 length is 14 residues. Germline lookup yields CDR1 SGHRS and CDR2 YFSETQ. The CDR3: CASSGRTGTYEQYF. In DNA, the CDR3 is TGCGCCAGCAGCGGCAGGACAGGGACCTACGAGCAGTACTTC.

The chain links TRBV5-8 to TRBJ2-5, with 10 bases fitting TRBD2. This CDR3 spans 16 amino acids. V was clipped by 0 bases and J by 3 bases; unmatched bases: 5. Germline V gene sequence: CDR1 SGHTS, CDR2 YDEGEE. The CDR3 bases are TGTGCCAGCAGCTTGGGGGCTAGCGGGAGTAAAGAGACCCAGTACTTC. This encodes CASSLGASGSKETQYF.

This rearrangement joins TRBV5-1 to TRBJ2-7; D ambiguous. The germline V gene has CDR1 SGHRS and CDR2 YFSETQ. Trimming stripped 2 bases from V and 1 base from J, with 7 bases between. The CDR3 is made up of 13 amino acids. CDR3 residues: CASSLQLSYEQYF. CDR3 in DNA: TGCGCCAGCAGCTTACAGCTGTCCTACGAGCAGTACTTC.

The V gene is TRBV28, the J gene TRBJ1-5; weak D call: TRBD1 (6 bases). Germline V gives CDR1 MDHEN, CDR2 SYDVKM. V shed 5 bases and J shed 6 bases, with 17 bases lying between them. This CDR3 is 15 amino acids long. The CDR3 nucleotides read TGTGCCAGCAGTCCGACAGGCGCCAGGGGTCAGCCCCAGCATTTT. Its protein is CASSPTGARGQPQHF.

The CDR3 nucleotides are TGTGCCAGCAGCTTAGAGTCGAGGGGGGACGAGCAGTACTTC. It is translated as CASSLESRGDEQYF. This rearrangement joins TRBV7-2 to TRBJ2-7, with D perhaps given as TRBD1 or TRBD2 (6 bases each). Deletions cut 1 base from V and 5 bases from J, with 12 bases between. This CDR3 is built from 14 residues. CDR1 SGHTA and CDR2 FQGNSA come from the germline V gene.

Written as DNA, the CDR3 is TGTGCCAGTAGTGTCGGACCCTGGGGGAGCGGGAGAACCTACGAGCAGTACTTC. It encodes CASSVGPWGSGRTYEQYF. J is TRBJ2-7 and V is TRBV19; 8 positions match TRBD2. The CDR3 totals 18 residues. The V and J ends lost 5 bases and 2 bases, in that order; junction bases with no gene match: 17. The germline V gene has CDR1 LNHDA and CDR2 SQIVND (reference sequence).

A note on this clone: Other DNA sequences in the sample encode the same CDR3. The chain couples TRBV7-2 to TRBJ2-7, with D unresolved. The CDR3 is 16 amino acids. Trimming cost V 8 bases and J 1 base, with 21 bases left between them. Germline loops: CDR1 SGHTA, CDR2 FQGNSA. Written as DNA, the CDR3 is TGTGCCAGCGCTCTCCCCTCTCGTGGCGGTTCCTACGAGCAGTACTTC. Translated: CASALPSRGGSYEQYF.

The V call is TRBV12-5, the J call TRBJ2-1; 7 bases are a match to TRBD2. From germline, CDR1 is LGHNT and CDR2 FRNRAP. The CDR3 loop spans 19 amino acids. V shed 2 bases, J shed 9 bases, and the junction held 22 bases outside the gene matches. The CDR3 DNA reads TGTGCTAGTGGTTTGCCCACTCCGAGAATGGGCGGGAGAGGGGTTGAGCAGTTCTTC. It is translated as CASGLPTPRMGGRGVEQFF.

The chain uses TRBV5-1 and TRBJ2-1; 13 bases match TRBD2. Unmatched junction bases numbered 9, after V lost 0 bases and J lost 9 bases. Germline V gene lookup returns CDR1 SGHRS and CDR2 YFSETQ. The CDR3 is 17 residues long. The CDR3 reads CASSLGGLAGESGEQFF. CDR3 nucleotides: TGCGCCAGCAGCTTGGGCGGACTAGCGGGAGAAAGCGGTGAGCAGTTCTTC. The full variable domain, its missing parts supplied by reference TRBV5-1 and TRBJ2-1, is KAGVTQTPRYLIKTRGQQVTLSCSPISGHRSVSWYQQTPGQGLQFLFEYFSETQRNKGNFPGRFSGRQFSNSRSEMNVSTLELGDSALYLCASSLGGLAGESGEQFFGPGTRLTVL.

The chain links TRBV29-1 to TRBJ1-1; the match to TRBD1 covers 8 bases. Germline-derived CDR1 and CDR2 are SQVTM and ANQGSEA. This CDR3 is 14 amino acids long. Trimming cost V 7 bases and J 2 bases; bases outside gene matches: 9. The CDR3, as DNA: TGCAGCGCAGTAGCGGGACAGGCAAACACTGAAGCTTTCTTT. It encodes CSAVAGQANTEAFF.

The CDR3 region has the DNA TGTGCCAGCTCACCACAAAGTACTTACGAGCAGTACTTC. Protein sequence: CASSPQSTYEQYF. The rearrangement joins TRBV18 to TRBJ2-7; D is uncertain. Germline CDR1 KGHSH, CDR2 LQKENI. The CDR3 covers 13 residues. Deletions cut 1 base from V and 4 bases from J, with 8 bases between.

The chain carries TRBV18 and TRBJ1-1, with D hard to call. Germline V lookup: CDR1 KGHSH, CDR2 LQKENI. There are 14 residues in the CDR3. V lost 1 base and J 4 bases, leaving 10 bases between the germline ends. CDR3 DNA: TGTGCCAGCTCACCACAGGGATCCACCACTGAAGCTTTCTTT. Residues: CASSPQGSTTEAFF.

As to this clone: Other DNA sequences of this sample code for an identical CDR3. This chain uses TRBV10-2 with TRBJ2-3, with D possibly being TRBD1 (5 bases). This CDR3 spans 14 amino acids. Per the germline V gene, CDR1 is WSHSY and CDR2 is SAAADI. Trimming removed 0 bases at V and 1 base at J, with 5 bases between. The CDR3 DNA follows: TGCGCCAGCAGTGAGTCGGGGCGCACAGATACGCAGTATTTT. This gives the protein CASSESGRTDTQYF.

The V and J genes are TRBV27 and TRBJ2-1; D gene unclear. The length of the CDR3 is 11 residues. The V gene's germline CDR1 is MNHEY and CDR2 SMNVEV (reference sequence). The V end was cut by 2 bases, the J end by 7 bases, with 3 bases between. The CDR3 protein is CASSLENEQFF. The CDR3 nucleotides read TGTGCCAGCAGTTTAGAAAATGAGCAGTTCTTC.

The chain has TRBV7-9 and TRBJ1-5, with D unclear. V was pared by 5 bases and J by 0 bases, with 14 bases between. Germline V gene data show CDR1 as SEHNR and CDR2 as FQNEAQ (reference sequence). CDR3 length: 16 amino acids. The CDR3, as DNA: TGTGCCAGCAGCCGATCGACTGCAAATAGCAATCAGCCCCAGCATTTT. It specifies CASSRSTANSNQPQHF.

The V gene is TRBV7-9, the J gene TRBJ2-7, with 8 nucleotides matching TRBD1. The germline gives CDR1 SEHNR, CDR2 FQNEAQ (reference sequence). CDR3 length: 17 amino acids. After removal of 5 bases from V and 5 bases from J, the junction contained 17 bases not matched to a gene. The DNA for the CDR3 is TGTGCCAGCAGCCCGAATTGGGCGACAGGGGATCGGAACGAGCAGTACTTC. Its translation: CASSPNWATGDRNEQYF.

Here the CDR3 reads CASSSPGLAGAGTQYF. The DNA for the CDR3 is TGCGCCAGCAGCTCCCCGGGACTAGCGGGAGCGGGGACCCAGTACTTC. The chain recombines TRBV5-1 with TRBJ2-5; 14 bases agree with TRBD2. The CDR3 totals 16 residues. With V trimmed by 3 bases and J by 7 bases, 8 bases remained unmatched. Germline CDR1 reads SGHRS; CDR2 reads YFSETQ.

The chain recombines TRBV14 with TRBJ2-3; D gene uncertain. The CDR3 covers 13 residues. CDR1 is SGHDN, CDR2 FVKESK, per germline. Trimming removed 0 bases from V and 4 bases from J, with 5 bases in between. CDR3 loop: CASSQDWPDTQYF. DNA of the CDR3: TGTGCCAGCAGCCAAGATTGGCCAGATACGCAGTATTTT.

The CDR3 coding sequence is TGTGCCAGCAGTTACTCCCGGCAGGGGGACACTGAAGCTTTCTTT. Residues: CASSYSRQGDTEAFF. The rearrangement links TRBV6-5 to TRBJ1-1; 7 nucleotides agree with TRBD1. This CDR3 has 15 amino acids. Germline CDR1 and CDR2: MNHEY and SVGAGI. V lost 0 bases to trimming and J lost 3 bases; unmatched junction nucleotides: 4.

The chain joins TRBV7-8 to TRBJ1-1; the match to TRBD1 covers 9 bases. CDR1 and CDR2 from the germline V gene are SGHVS and FQNEAQ. The CDR3 covers 16 residues. The ends lost 2 bases at V and 2 bases at J; junction bases unmatched: 6. CDR3 in amino acids: CASSLWPTGGNTEAFF. The CDR3 DNA is TGTGCCAGCAGCTTATGGCCGACAGGGGGAAACACTGAAGCTTTCTTT.

V gene TRBV5-1 combines with J gene TRBJ1-1; no reliable D call. Trimming shortened V by 1 base and J by 4 bases, and 17 bases separated the two germline ends. There are 16 residues in the CDR3. Germline loops: CDR1 SGHRS, CDR2 YFSETQ. This chain's CDR3 is CASSLRARSAATEAFF. Written as DNA, the CDR3 is TGCGCCAGCAGCTTGAGGGCGCGGTCCGCAGCCACTGAAGCTTTCTTT.

This chain uses TRBV29-1 with TRBJ2-7; D tentatively fits TRBD1 or TRBD2 (5 bases each). V lost 6 bases to trimming and J lost 2 bases, with 14 bases between them. Per germline, CDR1 SQVTM and CDR2 ANQGSEA. CDR3 length: 13 amino acids. Here the CDR3 reads CSVGQGRAYEQYF. CDR3 coding DNA: TGCAGCGTCGGTCAGGGACGGGCCTACGAGCAGTACTTC.

The gene calls are TRBV5-1 and TRBJ2-1; TRBD1 or TRBD2 may be the D gene (5 bases each). The germline CDR1 and CDR2 sequences are SGHRS and YFSETQ. The V and J ends lost 4 bases and 5 bases respectively, with 16 bases between them. CDR3 length: 15 amino acids. This CDR3 reads CASSPTRGPHNEQFF. The CDR3 DNA sequence: TGCGCCAGCAGCCCGACGAGGGGACCCCACAATGAGCAGTTCTTC.

This chain connects TRBV6-4 to TRBJ2-1; D remains ambiguous. From germline, CDR1 is MRHNA and CDR2 SNTAGT. This CDR3 region has 14 residues. V was cut by 0 bases and J by 7 bases, with 10 bases left in between. As DNA, the CDR3 is TGTGCCAGCAGTGACTCGATTCTAGATAATGAGCAGTTCTTC. This sequence encodes CASSDSILDNEQFF.

The rearrangement links TRBV18 to TRBJ2-3, with 10 bases fitting TRBD2. V lost 3 bases, J lost 6 bases, and 9 bases stayed unmatched. The CDR3 sequence is 16 residues long. Looked up from germline, CDR1 is KGHSH and CDR2 is LQKENI. In DNA form, the CDR3 reads TGTGCCAGCTCACCTCAGCGGGAGGGCCTCGGGGATACGCAGTATTTT. Its protein product is CASSPQREGLGDTQYF.